One and the same sample provided the 16 T cell receptor beta chains below, sequenced in a study of blood T cell repertoires in COVID-19. The assay was immunoSEQ multiplex PCR, and TCRdb's table has in-frame clones only and misses some. The table lists 150,000 to 200,000 clones, about 86% of them singletons. What was sequenced was peripheral blood. The receptors derive from a man in his fifties or sixties with active or convalescent COVID-19.

This clone has a single count. V and J are TRBV19 and TRBJ2-7; weak D call: TRBD1 (6 bases). CDR3 length equals 12 residues. CDR1 and CDR2 from the germline V gene are LNHDA and SQIVND (reference sequence). The V end lost 5 bases, the J end lost 3 bases, and 8 bases lay between the germline ends. The CDR3 DNA follows: TGTGCCAGTAGTCCAGGGGACTACGAGCAGTACTTC. This sequence encodes CASSPGDYEQYF.

This clone was seen just once. The V call is TRBV5-5, the J call TRBJ2-2; TRBD1 agrees at 7 bases. The V gene's germline CDR1 is SGHKS and CDR2 YYEKEE (reference sequence). The CDR3 runs 16 residues. The V gene end was trimmed by 0 bases and the J gene end by 2 bases; junction bases not matched to a gene: 4. CDR3 in amino acids: CASSLGGQPNTGELFF. CDR3 nucleotides: TGTGCCAGCAGCTTGGGGGGACAGCCAAACACCGGGGAGCTGTTTTTT.

This chain connects TRBV11-2 to TRBJ2-3; 8 nucleotides line up with TRBD2. Germline loops: CDR1 SGHAT, CDR2 FQNNGV. J lost 5 bases, V lost 1 base, and 8 bases had no gene match. This CDR3 comprises 16 residues. The CDR3 loop is CASSLGPGGPGDTQYF. As DNA, the CDR3 is TGTGCCAGCAGCTTAGGACCGGGGGGGCCTGGAGATACGCAGTATTTT.

This clone was seen many times. The DNA of the CDR3 is TGTGCCAGCAGCTTAGACAGGGGGTCCTACAATGAGCAGTTCTTC. Residues: CASSLDRGSYNEQFF. The chain couples TRBV11-2 to TRBJ2-1; TRBD1 agrees at 7 bases. This CDR3 comprises 15 residues. Germline trimming cut 0 bases from V and 1 base from J; bases unmatched to any gene: 0. Germline values: CDR1 SGHAT, CDR2 FQNNGV. The whole variable domain, filled in from reference TRBV11-2 and TRBJ2-1, reads EAGVAQSPRYKIIEKRQSVAFWCNPISGHATLYWYQQILGQGPKLLIQFQNNGVVDDSQLPKDRFSAERLKGVDSTLKIQPAKLEDSAVYLCASSLDRGSYNEQFFGPGTRLTVL.

This sequence joins TRBV19 and TRBJ2-1; no clear D gene. Germline lookup yields CDR1 LNHDA and CDR2 SQIVND (reference sequence). Trimming pared 5 bases from V and 0 bases from J, leaving 17 bases between. This CDR3 is built from 17 residues. CDR3 in DNA: TGTGCCAGTAGTGCTTATGGCCGCTACAGCTCCTACAATGAGCAGTTCTTC. Translation: CASSAYGRYSSYNEQFF.

This clone was found many times. CDR3 residues: CASSSTGGKSYEQYF. CDR3 sequence (DNA): TGTGCCAGCAGCTCAACAGGGGGCAAATCCTACGAGCAGTACTTC. This chain joins TRBV7-9 and TRBJ2-7; the match to TRBD1 covers 9 bases. V lost 4 bases to trimming and J lost 1 base; unmatched junction nucleotides: 5. In germline, CDR1 is SEHNR, CDR2 FQNEAQ (reference sequence). This CDR3 contains 15 residues. The variable domain in full, completed from reference TRBV7-9 and TRBJ2-7, reads DTGVSQNPRHKITKRGQNVTFRCDPISEHNRLYWYRQTLGQGPEFLTYFQNEAQLEKSRLLSDRFSAERPKGSFSTLEIQRTEQGDSAMYLCASSSTGGKSYEQYFGPGTRLTVT.

V usage is TRBV6-6 and J usage is TRBJ1-4; 7 bases align to TRBD1. The CDR3 spans 14 residues. CDR1 is MNHNY, CDR2 SVGAGI, per germline (reference sequence). V shed 6 bases and J 2 bases; nucleotides not matched to a gene: 3. CDR3 nucleotide sequence: TGTGCCAGCAGGCGGGACAGCACTAATGAAAAACTGTTTTTT. Protein product: CASRRDSTNEKLFF.

V usage is TRBV30 and J usage is TRBJ1-3, with a weak D call TRBD1 (5 bases). CDR1 is GTSNPN and CDR2 is SVGIG in the germline V gene (reference sequence). Between the trimmed V and J ends, which lost 0 bases and 0 bases, there was a span of 12 bases. CDR3 length: 16 residues. In DNA, the CDR3 is TGTGCCTGGAGTGTAACGGGGGGGAGCTCTGGAAACACCATATATTTT. This sequence encodes CAWSVTGGSSGNTIYF.

This rearrangement joins TRBV5-1 to TRBJ2-2, with TRBD1 matching over 8 bases. V lost 2 bases, J lost 5 bases, and 2 bases stayed unmatched. There are 14 residues in the CDR3. Germline V gene sequence: CDR1 SGHRS, CDR2 YFSETQ. The CDR3 loop reads CASSLQGGTGELFF. The CDR3, as DNA: TGCGCCAGCAGCTTACAGGGGGGTACCGGGGAGCTGTTTTTT.

CDR3 protein: CASRQDSYEQYF. The CDR3 coding sequence is TGTGCCAGCCGACAGGATTCCTACGAGCAGTACTTC. The V and J genes are TRBV2 and TRBJ2-7, with D tentatively TRBD1 (6 bases). In germline, CDR1 is SNHLY, CDR2 FYNNEI. The CDR3 sequence is 12 residues long. V was clipped by 8 bases and J by 1 base, with 9 bases between them.

This chain links TRBV3-1 (or the pseudogene TRBV3-2) with TRBJ1-6; no clear D. Germline V gene sequence: CDR1 LGHDT, CDR2 YNNKEL (reference sequence). The CDR3 sequence is 16 residues long. Trimming cost V 0 bases and J 7 bases, with 13 bases left between them. CDR3 in DNA: TGTGCCAGCAGCCAAGATATTCCTTTTTTGAATTCACCCCTCCACTTT. Its translation: CASSQDIPFLNSPLHF.

The gene calls are TRBV27 and TRBJ1-4, with D hard to call. Trimming removed 9 bases from V and 7 bases from J, with 12 bases in between. CDR1 and CDR2 from the germline V gene are MNHEY and SMNVEV (reference sequence). This CDR3 contains 12 residues. CDR3 DNA sequence: TGTGCCAGGGAGGGAGGATCTGAAAAACTGTTTTTT. Its protein is CAREGGSEKLFF.

The V gene is TRBV19, the J gene TRBJ1-5, with D maybe TRBD1 (5 bases). The V gene's germline CDR1 is LNHDA and CDR2 SQIVND (reference sequence). CDR3 length equals 15 residues. V was pared by 0 bases and J by 6 bases, with 12 bases between. The CDR3 DNA reads TGTGCCAGTAGTATAGATCAGGGTGCAGGTCAGCCCCAGCATTTT. Translation: CASSIDQGAGQPQHF.

This clone was observed a few times. This chain joins TRBV7-2 and TRBJ2-7; no firm D call. The V end lost 4 bases, the J end lost 0 bases, and 13 bases lay between the germline ends. Germline lookup yields CDR1 SGHTA and CDR2 FQGNSA. The CDR3 consists of 15 residues. The CDR3 bases are TGTGCCAGCAGCTCCCGACTTGTGAGCTCCTACGAGCAGTACTTC. Its translation is CASSSRLVSSYEQYF.

This chain links TRBV4-3 with TRBJ1-6, with 10 bases lining up with TRBD1. There are 16 residues in the CDR3. V shed 2 bases and J 11 bases; nucleotides not matched to a gene: 9. Germline V gene sequence: CDR1 LGHNA, CDR2 YSLEER. The CDR3 sequence is CASSQTPGQGRAPLHF. Here the CDR3 DNA reads TGCGCCAGCAGCCAAACCCCGGGACAGGGGAGAGCACCCCTCCACTTT.

Turning to this clone: A junction boundary mismatches the germline segment, possibly from a read error. The chain couples TRBV6-1 to TRBJ2-3; 9 positions match TRBD2. Germline CDR1 reads MNHNS; CDR2 reads SASEGT. This CDR3 has 13 amino acids. CDR3 in amino acids: CASSEAPGTSQDF. The CDR3 region has the DNA TGTGCCAGCAGTGAAGCGCCCGGGACTAGCCAGGATTTT.